A selection of T cell receptor beta chains follows, all from one sample in a study of T cell responses to AZD1222 COVID-19 vaccine. The repertoire was sequenced with immunoSEQ multiplex PCR; TCRdb's copy has only in-frame clones and lacks some. There are 150,000 to 200,000 clones in the sample; around 93% occur only once, and 7% to 9.5% lies in the top ten. This specimen consisted of peripheral blood, obtained on day 0 of AZD1222 vaccination. Every receptor here comes from an adult in good health. Each CDR3 is given with its conserved first and last residue. D genes are given only for firm matches. For some rows the clone size is stated as once, few or many, or as a class when expanded; others skip it.

clone size	V gene	D gene	J gene	CDR3 protein	CDR3 DNA
NA	TRBV30	NA	TRBJ1-5	CAWSAFGVGQPQHF	TGTGCCTGGAGTGCTTTTGGGGTAGGTCAGCCCCAGCATTTT
NA	TRBV7-9	NA	TRBJ1-4	CASSLVVGAERNEKLFF	TGTGCCAGCAGCTTAGTAGTTGGGGCAGAACGTAATGAAAAACTGTTTTTT
NA	TRBV5-4	NA	TRBJ1-2	CASSNDYGYTF	TGTGCCAGCAGCAACGACTATGGCTACACCTTC
NA	TRBV3-1/TRBV3-2	NA	TRBJ2-5	CASSRIAGETQYF	TGTGCCAGCAGCCGGATAGCTGGGGAGACCCAGTACTTC
NA	TRBV28	NA	TRBJ1-6	CASTLGASGNSPLHF	TGTGCCAGCACCCTAGGAGCGTCGGGTAATTCACCCCTCCACTTT
NA	TRBV11-2	TRBD1	TRBJ1-3	CASSLDGDRGTSGNTIYF	TGTGCCAGCAGCTTAGATGGGGACAGGGGGACCTCTGGAAACACCATATATTTT
once	TRBV7-3	TRBD2	TRBJ2-7	CASSNPGTSYEQYF	TGTGCCAGCAGCAATCCCGGGACTAGCTACGAGCAGTACTTC
once	TRBV6-2/TRBV6-3	NA	TRBJ2-7	CASSPPTVLYEQYF	TGTGCCAGCAGCCCTCCGACGGTGTTATACGAGCAGTACTTC
NA	TRBV28	TRBD2	TRBJ2-3	CASSPIAGASTDTQYF	TGTGCCAGCAGTCCCATAGCGGGGGCTAGCACAGATACGCAGTATTTT
NA	TRBV21-1	NA	TRBJ2-5	CASSSPILTSGLQETQYF	TGTGCCAGCAGCAGCCCAATTTTAACTAGCGGGCTCCAAGAGACCCAGTACTTC
NA	TRBV4-1	TRBD2	TRBJ2-2	CASSQDPSGISNGELFF	TGCGCCAGCAGCCAAGATCCTAGCGGGATTTCGAACGGGGAGCTGTTTTTT
NA	TRBV27	TRBD1	TRBJ1-2	CASSLSGLQGAGYTF	TGTGCCAGCAGTTTATCCGGGTTACAGGGGGCGGGCTACACCTTC
NA	TRBV7-3	TRBD1	TRBJ2-5	CASSPGTGGWLETQYF	TGTGCCAGCAGCCCCGGGACAGGGGGGTGGTTGGAGACCCAGTACTTC
NA	TRBV3-1/TRBV3-2	NA	TRBJ1-2	CASSQEGDNTF	TGTGCCAGCAGCCAAGAAGGGGACAACACCTTC
NA	TRBV28	NA	TRBJ1-6	CASSPNSGLNSPLHF	TGTGCCAGCAGTCCTAATTCGGGATTAAATTCACCCCTCCACTTT
NA	TRBV29-1	TRBD2	TRBJ2-3	CSVVDSGRSTDTQYF	TGCAGCGTTGTGGATAGCGGGAGGTCGACAGATACGCAGTATTTT
NA	TRBV6-2/TRBV6-3	NA	TRBJ2-3	CASSYFGRGTDTQYF	TGTGCCAGCAGTTACTTCGGACGAGGAACAGATACGCAGTATTTT
NA	TRBV28	NA	TRBJ2-3	CASSGLTRWEYF	TGTGCCAGCAGTGGGTTGACCCGTTGGGAGTATTTT
NA	TRBV6-1	NA	TRBJ2-2	CASSAPGRVPTGELFF	TGTGCCAGCAGTGCCCCCGGCAGGGTACCCACCGGGGAGCTGTTTTTT
NA	TRBV5-1	TRBD2	TRBJ2-2	CASSTRTSGRANTGELFF	TGCGCCAGCAGCACCCGGACTAGCGGGAGGGCGAACACCGGGGAGCTGTTTTTT
once	TRBV27	NA	TRBJ1-1	CASSLLTTPEEAFF	TGTGCCAGCAGTTTACTAACCACACCGGAGGAAGCTTTCTTT
NA	TRBV15	NA	TRBJ1-6	CATSREGGGYSPLHF	TGTGCCACCAGCAGAGAAGGGGGAGGGTATTCACCCCTCCACTTT
NA	TRBV6-5	TRBD1	TRBJ2-7	CASRGQGFVEQYF	TGTGCCAGCAGGGGACAGGGCTTTGTCGAGCAGTACTTC
NA	TRBV6-6	NA	TRBJ1-2	CASSSADSYGYTF	TGTGCCAGCAGTTCAGCGGACAGCTATGGCTACACCTTC
NA	TRBV6-5	TRBD1	TRBJ1-4	CASRPTGAEKLFF	TGTGCCAGCAGGCCCACAGGGGCTGAAAAACTGTTTTTT
once	TRBV23-1	NA	TRBJ2-7	CASSQSTTGHQYEQYF	TGCGCCAGCAGTCAATCAACAACCGGACACCAGTACGAGCAGTACTTC
NA	TRBV30	TRBD1	TRBJ2-7	CAWQPGGPNEQYF	TGTGCCTGGCAGCCAGGGGGCCCAAACGAGCAGTACTTC
NA	TRBV9	TRBD1	TRBJ1-3	CASSVATGQRGDTIYF	TGTGCCAGCAGCGTAGCTACGGGACAGAGGGGAGACACCATATATTTT
NA	TRBV7-9	NA	TRBJ2-7	CASSFYKPSVDEQYF	TGTGCCAGCAGCTTTTATAAACCTAGCGTCGACGAGCAGTACTTC
NA	TRBV30	TRBD1	TRBJ1-2	CACPGGAYGYTF	TGTGCCTGTCCAGGGGGAGCCTATGGCTACACCTTC
NA	TRBV28	NA	TRBJ2-2	CASRRSGVGTGELFF	TGTGCCAGCCGGCGGTCGGGGGTCGGGACCGGGGAGCTGTTTTTT
NA	TRBV7-2	NA	TRBJ2-7	CAVPPPGGGVYEQYF	TGTGCAGTCCCACCTCCGGGCGGAGGGGTATACGAGCAGTACTTC
NA	TRBV5-1	TRBD1	TRBJ1-1	CASSLRTGQNTEAFF	TGCGCCAGCAGCCTTCGGACAGGGCAGAACACTGAAGCTTTCTTT
NA	TRBV7-9	NA	TRBJ2-3	CASSLGVRNTQYF	TGTGCCAGCAGCCTGGGCGTTCGGAATACGCAGTATTTT
NA	TRBV18	NA	TRBJ1-1	CASSPPGGSNTEAFF	TGTGCCAGCTCACCACCCGGGGGCTCGAACACTGAAGCTTTCTTT
NA	TRBV6-7	NA	TRBJ1-6	CASSYSTLLEGRNSPLHF	TGTGCCAGCAGTTACTCGACGTTACTGGAGGGGAGGAATTCACCCCTCCACTTT
NA	TRBV28	TRBD2	TRBJ2-7	CASSLKERELSEQYF	TGTGCCAGCAGTTTGAAGGAGCGGGAGTTGAGCGAGCAGTACTTC
NA	TRBV20-1	NA	TRBJ1-2	CSDGAVYGYTF	TGCAGTGACGGGGCTGTCTATGGCTACACCTTC
few	TRBV28	TRBD1	TRBJ1-6	CASSNPRDRHTKPLHF	TGTGCCAGCAGTAACCCCCGGGACAGACACACGAAACCCCTCCACTTT
NA	TRBV29-1	NA	TRBJ1-1	CSVVPGMNTEAFF	TGCAGCGTTGTCCCCGGTATGAACACTGAAGCTTTCTTT
NA	TRBV19	TRBD1	TRBJ2-6	CASRGPGTGASGANVLTF	TGTGCCAGTCGAGGGCCCGGGACAGGAGCCTCTGGGGCCAACGTCCTGACTTTC
NA	TRBV6-2/TRBV6-3	TRBD2	TRBJ2-2	CASSYWGLAGVHRGTGELFF	TGTGCCAGCAGTTACTGGGGACTAGCGGGAGTACATCGGGGCACCGGGGAGCTGTTTTTT
NA	TRBV5-6	NA	TRBJ1-2	CASSLGRAGSNYGYTF	TGTGCCAGCAGCTTGGGCAGGGCTGGATCTAACTATGGCTACACCTTC
NA	TRBV9	NA	TRBJ1-3	CASSHPGRGNTIYF	TGTGCCAGCAGCCACCCCGGGAGAGGAAACACCATATATTTT
NA	TRBV7-2	NA	TRBJ2-1	CASSPRDLPTGEQFF	TGTGCCAGCAGTCCCCGGGACCTACCGACGGGAGAGCAGTTCTTC
NA	TRBV9	NA	TRBJ2-5	CASSVGPGGQETQYF	TGTGCCAGCAGCGTAGGTCCCGGAGGACAAGAGACCCAGTACTTC
NA	TRBV30	NA	TRBJ1-6	CAWRGERFGVLHF	TGTGCCTGGAGGGGGGAAAGGTTTGGAGTCCTCCACTTT
NA	TRBV19	TRBD1	TRBJ1-1	CASRPEDRVVTEAFF	TGTGCCAGTAGACCAGAGGACAGGGTAGTTACTGAAGCTTTCTTT